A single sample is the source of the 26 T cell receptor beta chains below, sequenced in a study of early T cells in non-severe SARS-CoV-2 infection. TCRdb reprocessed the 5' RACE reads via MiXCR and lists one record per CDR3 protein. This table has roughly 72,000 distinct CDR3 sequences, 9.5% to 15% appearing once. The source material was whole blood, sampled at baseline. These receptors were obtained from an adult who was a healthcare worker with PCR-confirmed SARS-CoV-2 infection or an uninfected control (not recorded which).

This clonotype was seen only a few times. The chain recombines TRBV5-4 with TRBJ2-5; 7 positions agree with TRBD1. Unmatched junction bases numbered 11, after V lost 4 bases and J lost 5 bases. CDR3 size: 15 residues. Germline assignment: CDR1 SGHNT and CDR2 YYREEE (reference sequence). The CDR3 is CASSPDRVSQETQYF. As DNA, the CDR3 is TGTGCCAGCAGCCCAGACAGGGTTTCACAGGAGACCCAGTACTTC. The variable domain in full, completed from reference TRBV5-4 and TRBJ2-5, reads ETGVTQSPTHLIKTRGQQVTLRCSSQSGHNTVSWYQQALGQGPQFIFQYYREEENGRGNFPPRFSGLQFPNYSSELNVNALELDDSALYLCASSPDRVSQETQYFGPGTRLLVL.

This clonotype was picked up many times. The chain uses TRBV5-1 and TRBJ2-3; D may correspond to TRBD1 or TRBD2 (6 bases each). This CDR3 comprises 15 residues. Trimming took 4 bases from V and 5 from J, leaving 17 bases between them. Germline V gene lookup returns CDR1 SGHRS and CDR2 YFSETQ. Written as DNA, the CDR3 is TGCGCCAGCAGCCCCGGGGGCGGCTACGGAGATACGCAGTATTTT. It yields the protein CASSPGGGYGDTQYF.

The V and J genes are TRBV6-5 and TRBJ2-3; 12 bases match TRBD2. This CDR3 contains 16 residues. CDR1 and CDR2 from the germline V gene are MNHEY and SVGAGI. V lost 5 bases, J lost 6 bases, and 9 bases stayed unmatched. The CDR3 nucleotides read TGTGCCAGCAGTACCGCCCTAGCGGGGGGGCGCGATACGCAGTATTTT. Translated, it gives CASSTALAGGRDTQYF.

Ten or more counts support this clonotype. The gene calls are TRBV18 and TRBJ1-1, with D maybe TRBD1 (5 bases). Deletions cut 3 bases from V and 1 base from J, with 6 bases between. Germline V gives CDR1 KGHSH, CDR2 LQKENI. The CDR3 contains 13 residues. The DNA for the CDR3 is TGTGCCAGCTCACCTCAGGGGAACACTGAAGCTTTCTTT. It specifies CASSPQGNTEAFF.

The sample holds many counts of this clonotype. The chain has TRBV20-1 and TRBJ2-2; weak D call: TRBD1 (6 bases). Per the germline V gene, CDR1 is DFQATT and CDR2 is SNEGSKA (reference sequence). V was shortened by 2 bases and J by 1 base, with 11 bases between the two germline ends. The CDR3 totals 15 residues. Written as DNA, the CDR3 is TGCAGTGCTAGAACTTACAGGGTGAACACCGGGGAGCTGTTTTTT. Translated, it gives CSARTYRVNTGELFF.

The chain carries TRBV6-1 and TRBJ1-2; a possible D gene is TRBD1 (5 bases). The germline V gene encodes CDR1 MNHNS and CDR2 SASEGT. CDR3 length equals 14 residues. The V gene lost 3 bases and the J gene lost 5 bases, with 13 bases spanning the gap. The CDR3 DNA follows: TGTGCCAGCAGTGACCCGACAGCGCTATATGGCTACACCTTC. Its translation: CASSDPTALYGYTF.

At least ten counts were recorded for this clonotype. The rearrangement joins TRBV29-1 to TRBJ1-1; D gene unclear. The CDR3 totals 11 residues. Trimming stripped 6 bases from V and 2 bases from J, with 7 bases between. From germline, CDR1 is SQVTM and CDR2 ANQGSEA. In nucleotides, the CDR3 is TGCAGCGTAGCCTCTAACACTGAAGCTTTCTTT. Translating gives CSVASNTEAFF.

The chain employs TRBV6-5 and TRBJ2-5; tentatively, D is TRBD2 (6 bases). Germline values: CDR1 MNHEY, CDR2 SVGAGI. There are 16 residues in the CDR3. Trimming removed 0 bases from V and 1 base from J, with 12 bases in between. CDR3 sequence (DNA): TGTGCCAGCAGTTACTCGAGCTGGGGACTCCAAGAGACCCAGTACTTC. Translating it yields CASSYSSWGLQETQYF.

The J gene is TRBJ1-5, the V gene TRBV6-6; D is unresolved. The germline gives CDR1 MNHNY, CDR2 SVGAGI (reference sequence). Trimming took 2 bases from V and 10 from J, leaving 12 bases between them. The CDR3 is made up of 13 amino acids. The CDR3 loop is CASSYGPVQPQHF. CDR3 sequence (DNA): TGTGCCAGCAGTTACGGCCCTGTCCAACCCCAGCATTTT.

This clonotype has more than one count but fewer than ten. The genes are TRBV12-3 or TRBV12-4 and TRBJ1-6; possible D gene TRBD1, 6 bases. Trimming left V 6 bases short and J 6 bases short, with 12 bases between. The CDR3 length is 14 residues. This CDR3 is CASRPQGFNSPLHF. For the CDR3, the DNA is TGTGCCAGCAGGCCCCAGGGGTTTAATTCACCCCTCCACTTT.

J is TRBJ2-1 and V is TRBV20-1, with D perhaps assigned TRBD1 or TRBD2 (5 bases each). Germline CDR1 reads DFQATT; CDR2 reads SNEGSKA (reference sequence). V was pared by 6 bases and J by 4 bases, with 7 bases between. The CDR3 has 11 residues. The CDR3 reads CSAGRYNEQFF. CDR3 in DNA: TGCAGTGCGGGACGGTACAATGAGCAGTTCTTC.

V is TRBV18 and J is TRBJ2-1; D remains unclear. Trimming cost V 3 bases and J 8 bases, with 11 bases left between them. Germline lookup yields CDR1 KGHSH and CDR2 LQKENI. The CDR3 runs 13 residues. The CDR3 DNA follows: TGTGCCAGCTCACCCTCCGTTGGAGATGAGCAGTTCTTC. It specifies CASSPSVGDEQFF.

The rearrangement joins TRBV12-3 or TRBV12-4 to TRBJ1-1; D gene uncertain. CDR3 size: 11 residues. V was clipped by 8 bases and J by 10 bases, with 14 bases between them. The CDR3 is CASPYLAGAFF. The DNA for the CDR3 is TGTGCCAGCCCCTATCTGGCAGGAGCTTTCTTT.

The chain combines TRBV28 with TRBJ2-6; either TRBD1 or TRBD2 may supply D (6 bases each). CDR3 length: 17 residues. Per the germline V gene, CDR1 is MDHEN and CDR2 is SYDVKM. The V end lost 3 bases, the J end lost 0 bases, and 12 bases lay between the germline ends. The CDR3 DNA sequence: TGTGCCAGCAGTTTCGGGGGCTCTCTCTCTGGGGCCAACGTCCTGACTTTC. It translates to CASSFGGSLSGANVLTF.

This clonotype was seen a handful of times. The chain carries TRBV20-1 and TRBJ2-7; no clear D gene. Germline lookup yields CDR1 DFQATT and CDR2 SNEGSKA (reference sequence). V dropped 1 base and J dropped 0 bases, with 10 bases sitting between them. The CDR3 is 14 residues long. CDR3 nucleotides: TGCAGTGCTAGAGGGGGATTAGGCTCCTACGAGCAGTACTTC. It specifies CSARGGLGSYEQYF.

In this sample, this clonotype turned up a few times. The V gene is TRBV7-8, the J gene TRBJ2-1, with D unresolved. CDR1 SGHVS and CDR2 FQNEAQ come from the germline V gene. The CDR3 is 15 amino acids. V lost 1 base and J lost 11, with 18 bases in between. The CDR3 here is CASSLENEALGQQFF. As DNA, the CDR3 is TGTGCCAGCAGCTTAGAGAATGAAGCACTCGGGCAGCAGTTCTTC.

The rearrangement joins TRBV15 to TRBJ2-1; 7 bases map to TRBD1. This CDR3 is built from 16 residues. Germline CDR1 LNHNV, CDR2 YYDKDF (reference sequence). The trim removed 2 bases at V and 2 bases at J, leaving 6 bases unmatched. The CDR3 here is CATSRSRQGPYNEQFF. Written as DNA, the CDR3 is TGTGCCACCAGCAGAAGCCGACAGGGACCCTACAATGAGCAGTTCTTC.

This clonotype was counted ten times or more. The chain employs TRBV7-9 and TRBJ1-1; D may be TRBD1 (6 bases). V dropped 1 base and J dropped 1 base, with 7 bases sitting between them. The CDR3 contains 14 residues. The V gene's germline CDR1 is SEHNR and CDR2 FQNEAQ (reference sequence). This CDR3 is CASSLGTENTEAFF. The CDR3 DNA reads TGTGCCAGCAGCTTAGGGACAGAGAACACTGAAGCTTTCTTT.

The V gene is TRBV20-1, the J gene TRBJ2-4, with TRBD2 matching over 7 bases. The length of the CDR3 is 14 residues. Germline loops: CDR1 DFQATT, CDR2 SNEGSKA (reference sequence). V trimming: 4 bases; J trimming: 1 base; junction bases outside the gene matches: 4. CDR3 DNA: TGCAGTGCTACTTCCGGGGGGGCCAAAAACATTCAGTACTTC. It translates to CSATSGGAKNIQYF.

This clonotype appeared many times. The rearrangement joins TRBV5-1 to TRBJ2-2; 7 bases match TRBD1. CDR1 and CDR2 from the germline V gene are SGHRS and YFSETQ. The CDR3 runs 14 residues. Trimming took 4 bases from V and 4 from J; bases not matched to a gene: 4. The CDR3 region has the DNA TGCGCCAGCAGCAACGGGACAGTCACCGGGGAGCTGTTTTTT. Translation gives CASSNGTVTGELFF.

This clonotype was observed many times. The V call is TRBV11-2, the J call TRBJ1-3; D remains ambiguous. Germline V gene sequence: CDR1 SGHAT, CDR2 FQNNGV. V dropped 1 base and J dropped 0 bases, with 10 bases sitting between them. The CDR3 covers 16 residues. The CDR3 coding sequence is TGTGCCAGCAGCTTAGTTCAGTATACCTCTGGAAACACCATATATTTT. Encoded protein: CASSLVQYTSGNTIYF.

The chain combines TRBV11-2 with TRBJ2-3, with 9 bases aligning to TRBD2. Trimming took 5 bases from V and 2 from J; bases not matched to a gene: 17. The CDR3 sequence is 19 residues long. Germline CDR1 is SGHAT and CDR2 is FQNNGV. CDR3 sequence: CASSQGVSGGFLSTDTQYF. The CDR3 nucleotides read TGTGCCAGCAGCCAAGGCGTTAGCGGGGGATTCCTCTCCACAGATACGCAGTATTTT.

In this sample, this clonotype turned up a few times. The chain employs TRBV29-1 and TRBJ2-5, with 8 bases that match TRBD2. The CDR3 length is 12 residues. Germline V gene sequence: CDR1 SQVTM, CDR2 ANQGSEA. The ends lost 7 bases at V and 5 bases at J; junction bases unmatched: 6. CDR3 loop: CSADPGGETQYF. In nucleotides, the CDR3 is TGCAGCGCCGACCCGGGGGGGGAGACCCAGTACTTC.

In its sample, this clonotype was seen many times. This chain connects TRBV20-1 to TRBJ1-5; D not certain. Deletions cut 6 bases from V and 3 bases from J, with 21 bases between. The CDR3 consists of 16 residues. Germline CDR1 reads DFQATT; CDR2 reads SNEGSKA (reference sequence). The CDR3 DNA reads TGCAGTGCCTATCCCCGTGGCGTGGCAGACAATCAGCCCCAGCATTTT. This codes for CSAYPRGVADNQPQHF.

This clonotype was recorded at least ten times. The CDR3 nucleotides read TGTGCCAGCAGTCCGATATTGGGGGCCGGAGAGACCCAGTACTTC. Amino acid sequence: CASSPILGAGETQYF. The chain joins TRBV28 to TRBJ2-5, with a weak D call TRBD1 (6 bases). CDR1 MDHEN and CDR2 SYDVKM come from the germline V gene. The CDR3 has 15 amino acids. The V end was cut by 5 bases, the J end by 4 bases, with 17 bases between.

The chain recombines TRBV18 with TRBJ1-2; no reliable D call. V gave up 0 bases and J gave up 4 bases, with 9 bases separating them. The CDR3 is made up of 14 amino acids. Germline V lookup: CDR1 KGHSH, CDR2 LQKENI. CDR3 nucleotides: TGTGCCAGCTCACCACCCGCCCGGACCTATGGCTACACCTTC. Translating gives CASSPPARTYGYTF.